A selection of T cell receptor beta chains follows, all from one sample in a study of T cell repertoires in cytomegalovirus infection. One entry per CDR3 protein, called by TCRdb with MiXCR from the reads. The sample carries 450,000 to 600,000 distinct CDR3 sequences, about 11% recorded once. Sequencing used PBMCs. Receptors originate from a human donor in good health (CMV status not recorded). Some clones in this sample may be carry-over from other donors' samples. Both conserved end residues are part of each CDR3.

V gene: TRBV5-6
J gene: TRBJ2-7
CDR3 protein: CASSFYNSYEQYF

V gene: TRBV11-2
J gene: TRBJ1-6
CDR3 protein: CASSFLWGNSPLHF

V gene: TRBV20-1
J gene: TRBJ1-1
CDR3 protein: CSAAEAGGTEAFF

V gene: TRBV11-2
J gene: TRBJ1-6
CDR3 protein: CASSWAGGVDSPLHF

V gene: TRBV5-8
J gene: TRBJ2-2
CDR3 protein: CASSMGLYTNTGELFF

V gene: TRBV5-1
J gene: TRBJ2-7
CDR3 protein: CASSLSNGYEQYF

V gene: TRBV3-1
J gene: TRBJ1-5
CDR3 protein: CASGGVQPQHF

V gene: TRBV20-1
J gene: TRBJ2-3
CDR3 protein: CSAPRVSTDTQYF

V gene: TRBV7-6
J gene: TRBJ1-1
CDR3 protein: CASSNRSPNTEAFF

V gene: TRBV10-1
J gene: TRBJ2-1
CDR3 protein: CASSSGGWDEQFF

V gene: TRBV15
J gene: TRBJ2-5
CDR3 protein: CATSRLFGTGGYQETQYF

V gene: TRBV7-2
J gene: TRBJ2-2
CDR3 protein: CASSNEGQTTGELFF

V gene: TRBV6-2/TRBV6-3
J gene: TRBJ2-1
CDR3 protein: CASSLLAGEANEQFF

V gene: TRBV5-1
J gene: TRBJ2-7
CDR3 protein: CASSYGRDSREQYF

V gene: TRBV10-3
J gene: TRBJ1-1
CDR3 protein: CAGRDSLRPEAFF

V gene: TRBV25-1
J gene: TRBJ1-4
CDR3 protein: CASSDGTGTEKLFF

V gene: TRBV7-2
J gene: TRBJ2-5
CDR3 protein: CASSLPSGLRETQYF

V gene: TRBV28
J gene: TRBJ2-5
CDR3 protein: CASSSLQHQETQYF

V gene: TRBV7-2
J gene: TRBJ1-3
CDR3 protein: CASSLEVGGIYF

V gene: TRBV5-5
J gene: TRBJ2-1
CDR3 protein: CASSLTGTTLYNEQFF

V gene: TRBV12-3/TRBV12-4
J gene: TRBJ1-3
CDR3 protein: CASSSSGQFSGNTIYF

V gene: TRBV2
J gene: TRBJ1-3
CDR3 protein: CANSADKTSGNTIYF

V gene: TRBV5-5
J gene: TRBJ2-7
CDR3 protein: CASRYDDRRVYEQYF

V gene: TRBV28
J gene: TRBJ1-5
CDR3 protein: CASTPYRVKKARNQPQHF

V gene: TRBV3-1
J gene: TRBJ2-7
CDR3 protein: CASSQDGVVEQYF

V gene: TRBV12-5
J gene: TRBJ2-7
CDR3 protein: CASGLLETQGFHEQYF

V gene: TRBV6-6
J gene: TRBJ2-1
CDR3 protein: CASAASLATPQFF

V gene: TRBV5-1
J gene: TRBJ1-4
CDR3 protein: CASSLESKNEKLFF

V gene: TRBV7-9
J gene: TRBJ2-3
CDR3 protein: CASSLEGLAHTDTQYF

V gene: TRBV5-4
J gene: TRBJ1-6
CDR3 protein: CASSYDRGPISDYNSPLHF

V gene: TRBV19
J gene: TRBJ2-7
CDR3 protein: CASSMGGPDEQYF

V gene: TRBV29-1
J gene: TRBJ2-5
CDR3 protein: CSAQDVGRETQYF

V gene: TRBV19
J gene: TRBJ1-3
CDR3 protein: CASRNPVGGNTIYF

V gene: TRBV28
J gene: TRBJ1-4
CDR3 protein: CASSVPQGMSEKLFF

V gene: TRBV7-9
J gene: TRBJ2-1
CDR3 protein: CASSFGSGVNEQFF

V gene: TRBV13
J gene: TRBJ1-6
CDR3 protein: CASSLVGGANSPLHF

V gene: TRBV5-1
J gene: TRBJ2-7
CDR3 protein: CASSLRTGDGNEQYF

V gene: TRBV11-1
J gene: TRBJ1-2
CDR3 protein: CASSLRETDGYTF

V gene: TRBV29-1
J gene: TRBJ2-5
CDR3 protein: CSVEPRGETQYF

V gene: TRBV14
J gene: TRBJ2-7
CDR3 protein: CASSQIASGSYEQYF

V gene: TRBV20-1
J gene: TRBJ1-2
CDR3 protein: CSATNPGGAAGYTF

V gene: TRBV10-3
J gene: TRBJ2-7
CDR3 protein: CATVPGLEGEQYF